Presented here are 17 T cell receptor beta chains from one specimen sequenced in a study of T cell responses to AZD1222 COVID-19 vaccine. Libraries were prepared by immunoSEQ multiplex PCR; TCRdb keeps only in-frame clonotypes and omits some of them. This sample yields 150,000 or so clones, of which nearly 95% are seen a single time; around 3.5% belongs to the top ten. The sequenced sample was peripheral blood, obtained 28 days after the second AZD1222 dose. All receptors come from an adult who received the AZD1222 COVID-19 vaccine.

The J gene is TRBJ2-1, the V gene TRBV19; 12 bases align to TRBD2. The V and J ends lost 4 bases and 4 bases, in that order; junction bases with no gene match: 11. The CDR3 covers 18 residues. Looked up from germline, CDR1 is LNHDA and CDR2 is SQIVND (reference sequence). CDR3 protein: CASSTPRLAGALYNEQFF. The CDR3 bases are TGTGCCAGTAGTACCCCCAGACTAGCGGGAGCCCTATACAATGAGCAGTTCTTC.

This chain uses TRBV5-4 with TRBJ1-1; D unresolved. The CDR3 consists of 16 residues. From germline, CDR1 is SGHNT and CDR2 YYREEE (reference sequence). V was pared by 0 bases and J by 0 bases, with 12 bases between. The CDR3 here is CASSLAVEGLNTEAFF. CDR3 bases: TGTGCCAGCAGCTTGGCAGTGGAGGGATTGAACACTGAAGCTTTCTTT.

The chain has TRBV15 and TRBJ2-5, with TRBD2 identical over 11 bases. The CDR3 contains 16 residues. The germline CDR1 and CDR2 sequences are LNHNV and YYDKDF (reference sequence). V lost 4 bases and J lost 0; bases outside the gene matches: 4. The CDR3 DNA sequence: TGTGCCACCAGCATATTGACTAGCGGGAACCAAGAGACCCAGTACTTC. Its translation is CATSILTSGNQETQYF. Variable domain in full (rest from reference TRBV15 and TRBJ2-5): DAMVIQNPRYQVTQFGKPVTLSCSQTLNHNVMYWYQQKSSQAPKLLFHYYDKDFNNEADTPDNFQSRRPNTSFCFLDIRSPGLGDTAMYLCATSILTSGNQETQYFGPGTRLLVL.

The chain joins TRBV3-1 (or the pseudogene TRBV3-2) to TRBJ2-1, with 7 bases aligning to TRBD2. The CDR3 has 16 amino acids. Trimming removed 0 bases from V and 7 bases from J; junction bases left unmatched: 9. CDR1 LGHDT and CDR2 YNNKEL come from the germline V gene (reference sequence). The CDR3 loop reads CASSQDLVYSGNEQFF. CDR3 nucleotides: TGTGCCAGCAGCCAAGATCTAGTTTATAGCGGGAATGAGCAGTTCTTC.

The chain is built from TRBV5-1 and TRBJ2-1, with 7 positions matching TRBD1. This CDR3 comprises 16 residues. The V gene end was trimmed by 0 bases and the J gene end by 6 bases; junction bases not matched to a gene: 9. Per germline, CDR1 SGHRS and CDR2 YFSETQ. The CDR3 here is CASSLGLGTESNEQFF. The DNA of the CDR3 is TGCGCCAGCAGCTTGGGGCTGGGGACAGAATCCAATGAGCAGTTCTTC.

The V gene is TRBV3-1 (or the pseudogene TRBV3-2), the J gene TRBJ1-2; no firm D call. The V end was cut by 0 bases, the J end by 4 bases, with 12 bases between. Germline assignment: CDR1 LGHDT and CDR2 YNNKEL (reference sequence). This CDR3 region has 15 residues. For the CDR3, the DNA is TGTGCCAGCAGCCAAGAGGCCCCCGGTCTCTATGGCTACACCTTC. Protein: CASSQEAPGLYGYTF.

This chain uses TRBV6-4 with TRBJ1-5; tentative D call: TRBD1 (6 bases). CDR3 length equals 13 residues. The V gene lost 10 bases and the J gene lost 7 bases, with 17 bases spanning the gap. Germline lookup yields CDR1 MRHNA and CDR2 SNTAGT. CDR3: CATPRGGNQPQHF. As DNA, the CDR3 is TGTGCCACCCCGAGGGGGGGTAACCAGCCCCAGCATTTT.

V and J are TRBV7-9 and TRBJ1-4; D is uncertain. The germline CDR1 and CDR2 sequences are SEHNR and FQNEAQ (reference sequence). The CDR3 extends over 15 amino acids. The V end lost 5 bases, the J end lost 7 bases, and 17 bases lay between the germline ends. CDR3 sequence reads: CASSKDSARGEKLFF. The CDR3 DNA reads TGTGCCAGCAGCAAAGACTCGGCCCGAGGTGAAAAACTGTTTTTT.

This clone is a singleton in its sample. The chain combines TRBV29-1 with TRBJ1-1, with D possibly matching TRBD1 (6 bases). Germline-derived CDR1 and CDR2 are SQVTM and ANQGSEA. The CDR3 extends over 14 amino acids. Trimming took 4 bases from V and 6 from J, leaving 18 bases between them. For the CDR3, the DNA is TGCAGCGTTGTTCCCCAGGGGAGATACGCTGAAGCTTTCTTT. Translation gives CSVVPQGRYAEAFF. Full variable domain (rest looked up from reference TRBV29-1 and TRBJ1-1): SAVISQKPSRDICQRGTSLTIQCQVDSQVTMMFWYRQQPGQSLTLIATANQGSEATYESGFVIDKFPISRPNLTFSTLTVSNMSPEDSSIYLCSVVPQGRYAEAFFGQGTRLTVV.

This chain joins TRBV28 and TRBJ2-7, with 9 bases identical to TRBD1. This CDR3 contains 13 residues. Germline V gene lookup returns CDR1 MDHEN and CDR2 SYDVKM. Losses at the gene ends were 7 bases for V and 8 bases for J; bases not matched to a gene: 9. CDR3 in amino acids: CASISGTGLQQYF. In nucleotides, the CDR3 is TGTGCCAGCATCTCCGGGACAGGGCTACAGCAGTACTTC. Based on the CDR3 plus reference TRBV28 and TRBJ2-7, the full variable domain is DVKVTQSSRYLVKRTGEKVFLECVQDMDHENMFWYRQDPGLGLRLIYFSYDVKMKEKGDIPEGYSVSREKKERFSLILESASTNQTSMYLCASISGTGLQQYFGPGTRLTVT.

The CDR3: CASSFDWYNEQFF. As DNA, the CDR3 is TGTGCCAGCAGTTTCGACTGGTACAATGAGCAGTTCTTC. The gene calls are TRBV28 and TRBJ2-1, with D unresolved. Per germline, CDR1 MDHEN and CDR2 SYDVKM. CDR3 size: 13 residues. Trimming removed 3 bases from V and 4 bases from J, with 7 bases in between.

The rearrangement links TRBV7-3 to TRBJ2-2; 8 positions match TRBD2. CDR3 length equals 17 residues. Germline loops: CDR1 SGHTA, CDR2 FQGTGA. After removal of 6 bases from V and 0 bases from J, the junction contained 9 bases not matched to a gene. CDR3 region: CASSFGPSGSNTGELFF. CDR3 nucleotides: TGTGCCAGCAGTTTCGGGCCTAGCGGGTCGAACACCGGGGAGCTGTTTTTT.

V and J are TRBV6-5 and TRBJ2-7; D may match TRBD1 or TRBD2 (7 bases each). Per the germline V gene, CDR1 is MNHEY and CDR2 is SVGAGI. The CDR3 is 15 amino acids. V shed 6 bases and J shed 3 bases, with 18 bases lying between them. Written as DNA, the CDR3 is TGTGCCAGCAGACTGAGCGGGGACAGCGGCTACGAGCAGTACTTC. It codes for CASRLSGDSGYEQYF.

The rearrangement links TRBV6-6 to TRBJ2-5, with a weak D call TRBD2 (6 bases). The ends were cut back, 0 bases at V and 4 bases at J, with 15 bases in the middle. CDR3 length: 16 residues. CDR1 is MNHNY and CDR2 is SVGAGI in the germline V gene (reference sequence). The CDR3 region is CASSYSSGRGSETQYF. The CDR3 bases are TGTGCCAGCAGTTACTCTAGCGGACGGGGGTCAGAGACCCAGTACTTC.

The chain uses TRBV2 and TRBJ1-1; D perhaps matches TRBD1 (5 bases). Germline lookup yields CDR1 SNHLY and CDR2 FYNNEI. Between the trimmed V and J ends, which lost 10 bases and 1 base, there was a span of 13 bases. The CDR3 runs to 13 residues. CDR3 coding DNA: TGTGCCACCAAAGGGGAAAGGAACACTGAAGCTTTCTTT. It translates to CATKGERNTEAFF.

The chain has TRBV27 and TRBJ2-5; TRBD1 or TRBD2 may be the D gene (5 bases each). The CDR3 is 18 residues long. Trimming removed 5 bases from V and 4 bases from J, with 26 bases in between. The germline gives CDR1 MNHEY, CDR2 SMNVEV (reference sequence). In nucleotides, the CDR3 is TGTGCCAGCAGTCCTACTTGGGGGAGCCCATCCCGGGGAGAGACCCAGTACTTC. Its protein is CASSPTWGSPSRGETQYF.

The chain recombines TRBV30 with TRBJ2-7; D gene unclear. V lost 2 bases and J lost 5, with 19 bases in between. Germline V gene lookup returns CDR1 GTSNPN and CDR2 SVGIG (reference sequence). The CDR3 covers 15 residues. As DNA, the CDR3 is TGTGCCTGGAGTCGTGTAGGATGGGTTGTCGACGAGCAGTACTTC. Protein product: CAWSRVGWVVDEQYF.